The rows below give T cell receptor beta chains drawn from one sample of a study of T-cell memory formation after mild COVID-19. TCRdb reanalysed the 5' RACE reads using MiXCR and keeps one entry per CDR3 protein. Here the sample spans approximately 150,000 distinct CDR3 sequences, 19% being singletons. The specimen sequenced was PBMCs or a T cell subset sorted from them (not recorded which). The receptor set was obtained from an adult woman who had mild COVID-19 (a few samples of this study predate the infection). Cell type and time point are not known. CDR3s include the opening cysteine and the closing phenylalanine or tryptophan. The D gene is left open where the match is weak. Clone size is shown for a subset of rows, as once, few, many or a class of expanded clone.

len: 15
abundance: .
j_gene: TRBJ2-4
v_gene: TRBV12-3/TRBV12-4
d_gene: .
CDR3nt: TGTGCCAGCAGCCTGGGGGGGCCTTCCAAAAACATTCAGTACTTC
CDR3aa: CASSLGGPSKNIQYF

len: 13
abundance: many
j_gene: TRBJ1-1
v_gene: TRBV7-9
d_gene: .
CDR3nt: TGTGCCAGCAGCTTAGAGGGCAACACTGAAGCTTTCTTT
CDR3aa: CASSLEGNTEAFF

len: 16
abundance: few
j_gene: TRBJ2-5
v_gene: TRBV7-9
d_gene: .
CDR3nt: TGTGCCAGCAGCCCCCCCATTAGGAGGGGGCGGGAGACCCAGTACTTC
CDR3aa: CASSPPIRRGRETQYF

len: 16
abundance: .
j_gene: TRBJ2-7
v_gene: TRBV12-3/TRBV12-4
d_gene: TRBD2
CDR3nt: TGTGCCAGCACCCTGGGGGGGAGACTAGCGGGAGGCGAGCAGTACTTC
CDR3aa: CASTLGGRLAGGEQYF

len: 15
abundance: few
j_gene: TRBJ1-6
v_gene: TRBV5-1
d_gene: TRBD1
CDR3nt: TGCGCCAGCAGCTTGCGGACAGGGGGATTGTCACCCCTCCACTTT
CDR3aa: CASSLRTGGLSPLHF

len: 16
abundance: few
j_gene: TRBJ2-7
v_gene: TRBV9
d_gene: TRBD1
CDR3nt: TGTGCCAGCAGCGCCACGACCGGGACAGGGGGCGGGAAGCAGTACTTC
CDR3aa: CASSATTGTGGGKQYF

len: 16
abundance: .
j_gene: TRBJ2-5
v_gene: TRBV5-1
d_gene: TRBD2
CDR3nt: TGCGCCAGCAGCTTGGCCCCTAGCGGGGGGACTGAGACCCAGTACTTC
CDR3aa: CASSLAPSGGTETQYF

len: 14
abundance: few
j_gene: TRBJ2-3
v_gene: TRBV7-2
d_gene: TRBD1
CDR3nt: TGTGCCAGCGCCCGGGGACAGCGAAAAGATACGCAGTATTTT
CDR3aa: CASARGQRKDTQYF

len: 15
abundance: .
j_gene: TRBJ2-1
v_gene: TRBV5-1
d_gene: TRBD1
CDR3nt: TGCGCCAGCAGCCCCCAGGGGGAGCCCTACAATGAGCAGTTCTTC
CDR3aa: CASSPQGEPYNEQFF

len: 15
abundance: .
j_gene: TRBJ2-7
v_gene: TRBV6-2/TRBV6-3
d_gene: TRBD1
CDR3nt: TGTGCCAGCAGACTAACGGGACAGGGGGCTCCTCGGCAGTACTTC
CDR3aa: CASRLTGQGAPRQYF

len: 10
abundance: .
j_gene: TRBJ2-1
v_gene: TRBV7-9
d_gene: .
CDR3nt: TGTGCCAGCAGGGAGATTGAGCAGTTCTTC
CDR3aa: CASREIEQFF

len: 16
abundance: .
j_gene: TRBJ2-4
v_gene: TRBV30
d_gene: .
CDR3nt: TGTGCCTGGAGTGCCCTCGAAGCAACGGGGAGAGACATTCAGTACTTC
CDR3aa: CAWSALEATGRDIQYF

len: 12
abundance: .
j_gene: TRBJ1-3
v_gene: TRBV5-1
d_gene: .
CDR3nt: TGCGCCAGCAGCCAGGAGGGGGGAGACATATATTTT
CDR3aa: CASSQEGGDIYF